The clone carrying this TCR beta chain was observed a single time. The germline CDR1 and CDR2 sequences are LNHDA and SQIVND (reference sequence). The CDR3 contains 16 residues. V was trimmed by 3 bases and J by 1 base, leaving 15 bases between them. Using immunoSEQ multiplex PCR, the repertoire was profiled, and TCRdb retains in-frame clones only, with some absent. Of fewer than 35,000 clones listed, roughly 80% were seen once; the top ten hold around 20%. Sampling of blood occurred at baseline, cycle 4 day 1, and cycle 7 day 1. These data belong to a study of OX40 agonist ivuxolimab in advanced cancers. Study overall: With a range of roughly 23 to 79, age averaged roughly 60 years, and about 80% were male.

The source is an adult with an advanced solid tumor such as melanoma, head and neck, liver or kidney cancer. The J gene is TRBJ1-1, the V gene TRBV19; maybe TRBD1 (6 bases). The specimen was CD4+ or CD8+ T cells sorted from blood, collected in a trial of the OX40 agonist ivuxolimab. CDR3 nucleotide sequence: TGTGCCAGTAGTATCAATCTAGGACAGCAGAACACTGAAGCTTTCTTT. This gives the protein CASSINLGQQNTEAFF.